One sample yielded the 32 T cell receptor beta chains listed below, sequenced in a study of tissue T cells after allogeneic stem cell transplantation. The protocol was immunoSEQ multiplex PCR, while the TCRdb copy is restricted to in-frame clones and leaves out a portion. This repertoire shows 25,000 to 30,000 clones, roughly 85% found once; its top ten account for around 3.5%. Sequences were derived from blood, sampled before transplantation. These receptor sequences come from a woman between 18 and 55 years old who later had graft-versus-host disease after an allogeneic stem cell transplant.

This chain uses TRBV5-1 with TRBJ2-3; 7 bases agree with TRBD1. From germline, CDR1 is SGHRS and CDR2 YFSETQ. V was clipped by 2 bases and J by 4 bases; unmatched bases: 13. The CDR3 covers 17 residues. The CDR3 bases are TGCGCCAGCAGCTTTAGAGCAGACAGGGAATTGCCAGATACGCAGTATTTT. Protein: CASSFRADRELPDTQYF.

The chain employs TRBV7-2 and TRBJ2-2; D is unresolved. The CDR3 loop spans 19 amino acids. Trimming took 0 bases from V and 2 from J, leaving 19 bases between them. In germline, CDR1 is SGHTA, CDR2 FQGNSA. The CDR3 nucleotides read TGTGCCAGCAGCTTAGCGCGTTCCGCCTATACGCGTAACACCGGGGAGCTGTTTTTT. It codes for CASSLARSAYTRNTGELFF. The full variable domain, completed using reference TRBV7-2 and TRBJ2-2, is GAGVSQSPSNKVTEKGKDVELRCDPISGHTALYWYRQSLGQGLEFLIYFQGNSAPDKSGLPSDRFSAERTGGSVSTLTIQRTQQEDSAVYLCASSLARSAYTRNTGELFFGEGSRLTVL.

This clone was counted a single time. CDR3 in amino acids: CASSMDGSEGQPQHF. In DNA form, the CDR3 reads TGTGCCAGTAGTATGGACGGATCCGAGGGGCAGCCCCAGCATTTT. The rearrangement links TRBV19 to TRBJ1-5; the D gene is possibly TRBD1 (5 bases). The CDR3 is 15 residues long. Germline V CDR1 and CDR2: LNHDA, SQIVND (reference sequence). The V end lost 3 bases, the J end lost 7 bases, and 16 bases lay between the germline ends.

This clone was seen more than once but under ten times. This chain joins TRBV27 and TRBJ1-2; no clear D. V was cut by 2 bases and J by 3 bases, with 7 bases left in between. Looked up from germline, CDR1 is MNHEY and CDR2 is SMNVEV (reference sequence). The CDR3 extends over 13 amino acids. The CDR3 reads CASSLGWDYGYTF. The CDR3 bases are TGTGCCAGCAGTTTAGGTTGGGACTATGGCTACACCTTC.

J is TRBJ1-2 and V is TRBV6-4; D not resolved. Germline lookup yields CDR1 MRHNA and CDR2 SNTAGT. Trimming cost V 5 bases and J 2 bases, with 6 bases left between them. This CDR3 has 12 residues. CDR3 sequence reads: CASSSENYGYTF. The CDR3 DNA reads as TGTGCCAGCAGTTCAGAGAACTATGGCTACACCTTC.

The chain employs TRBV18 and TRBJ1-1; D call uncertain. Between the trimmed V and J ends, which lost 1 base and 1 base, there was a span of 4 bases. The germline CDR1 and CDR2 sequences are KGHSH and LQKENI. The CDR3 runs to 13 residues. CDR3: CASSPRGNTEAFF. The DNA of the CDR3 is TGTGCCAGCTCACCACGCGGGAACACTGAAGCTTTCTTT.

The V call is TRBV7-6, the J call TRBJ1-1; D not resolved. Trimming shortened V by 6 bases and J by 1 base, and 12 bases separated the two germline ends. Germline CDR1 and CDR2: SGHVS and FNYEAQ. There are 14 residues in the CDR3. CDR3: CASRDLLGNTEAFF. As DNA, the CDR3 is TGTGCCAGCAGGGACCTGCTCGGGAACACTGAAGCTTTCTTT.

V gene TRBV19 combines with J gene TRBJ2-7, with 8 bases that match TRBD1. The CDR3 loop spans 14 amino acids. In germline, CDR1 is LNHDA, CDR2 SQIVND (reference sequence). V lost 5 bases, J lost 2 bases, and 5 bases stayed unmatched. The CDR3 protein is CASSPGQAPYEQYF. The CDR3 DNA sequence: TGTGCCAGTAGTCCGGGACAGGCCCCCTACGAGCAGTACTTC.

This clone came up a few times. The rearrangement links TRBV28 to TRBJ1-6, with no clear D. Germline-derived CDR1 and CDR2 are MDHEN and SYDVKM. The CDR3 contains 17 residues. Between the trimmed V and J ends, which lost 5 bases and 0 bases, there was a span of 14 bases. The DNA for the CDR3 is TGTGCCAGCAGTCCACAGTGGGTCGGCTCCTATAATTCACCCCTCCACTTT. As protein: CASSPQWVGSYNSPLHF.

The genes are TRBV4-1 and TRBJ1-4; TRBD1 might be the D (5 bases). Germline values: CDR1 MGHRA, CDR2 YSYEKL. The V gene lost 4 bases and the J gene lost 7 bases, with 16 bases spanning the gap. The CDR3 runs 15 residues. The CDR3, as DNA: TGCGCCAGCAGCCTTTGGGACCGAAGGGCTGAAAAACTGTTTTTT. Its protein is CASSLWDRRAEKLFF.

The gene calls are TRBV27 and TRBJ1-2; 10 bases are a match to TRBD1. CDR1 and CDR2 from the germline V gene are MNHEY and SMNVEV (reference sequence). Trimming cost V 4 bases and J 4 bases; bases outside gene matches: 9. The CDR3 consists of 16 residues. The DNA for the CDR3 is TGTGCCAGCAGTTCGACAGGGGGCTTGGGGGGCTATGGCTACACCTTC. Amino acids: CASSSTGGLGGYGYTF.

CDR3 bases: TGTGCCAGCAGCTGGACAGGTTACGAGCAGTACTTC. This codes for CASSWTGYEQYF. V is TRBV6-2 or TRBV6-3 and J is TRBJ2-7; 7 nucleotides align to TRBD1. V lost 6 bases to trimming and J lost 4 bases; unmatched junction nucleotides: 3. Germline V lookup: CDR1 MNHEY, CDR2 SVGEGT. The CDR3 sequence is 12 residues long.

The chain joins TRBV2 to TRBJ2-7; D is unclear. This CDR3 is built from 14 residues. Trimming pared 1 base from V and 7 bases from J, leaving 14 bases between. Germline V gene sequence: CDR1 SNHLY, CDR2 FYNNEI. CDR3 in DNA: TGTGCCAGCAGTGAAGGGGAAGACCTGAGGGAGCAGTACTTC. It is translated as CASSEGEDLREQYF. Full variable domain (outside the CDR3, taken from reference TRBV2 and TRBJ2-7): EPEVTQTPSHQVTQMGQEVILRCVPISNHLYFYWYRQILGQKVEFLVSFYNNEISEKSEIFDDQFSVERPDGSNFTLKIRSTKLEDSAMYFCASSEGEDLREQYFGPGTRLTVT.

The chain employs TRBV7-6 and TRBJ2-2, with 10 bases matching TRBD2. The V gene end was trimmed by 8 bases and the J gene end by 6 bases; junction bases not matched to a gene: 9. Germline CDR1 is SGHVS and CDR2 is FNYEAQ. The CDR3 is 15 amino acids. CDR3 protein: CASDTSGKRAGELFF. As DNA, the CDR3 is TGTGCCAGCGATACTAGCGGGAAAAGGGCCGGGGAGCTGTTTTTT.

This chain links TRBV6-4 with TRBJ2-1; D not certain. The V end was cut by 0 bases, the J end by 0 bases, with 9 bases between. Germline CDR1 reads MRHNA; CDR2 reads SNTAGT. The CDR3 contains 16 residues. CDR3 in DNA: TGTGCCAGCAGTGACTCCTCTGCGACCTCCTACAATGAGCAGTTCTTC. It specifies CASSDSSATSYNEQFF.

The V and J genes are TRBV12-3 or TRBV12-4 and TRBJ2-3; unclear D gene. The germline V and J ends were trimmed by 6 bases and 6 bases, with 13 bases remaining between them. The CDR3 spans 13 residues. The DNA for the CDR3 is TGTGCCAGCAGACGGAAAGGGTGGGATACGCAGTATTTT. Its translation is CASRRKGWDTQYF.

This clone occurred once. V gene TRBV5-1 combines with J gene TRBJ2-3, with 9 nucleotides matching TRBD1. Germline V gene lookup returns CDR1 SGHRS and CDR2 YFSETQ. The CDR3 is 16 amino acids. The J segment lost 2 bases and the V segment lost 4 bases, leaving 8 bases of the junction unmatched. CDR3 residues: CASSLRQGGPTDTQYF. The CDR3 bases are TGCGCCAGCAGCCTCCGACAGGGGGGGCCCACAGATACGCAGTATTTT.

The chain carries TRBV5-4 and TRBJ2-3; a weak D match, TRBD2 (6 bases). V lost 0 bases to trimming and J lost 4 bases, with 12 bases between them. The CDR3 loop spans 15 amino acids. Germline-derived CDR1 and CDR2 are SGHNT and YYREEE (reference sequence). The CDR3, as DNA: TGTGCCAGCAGCTTGGGGGGACGGGGGTCAGATACGCAGTATTTT. Its translation is CASSLGGRGSDTQYF. Based on the CDR3 plus reference TRBV5-4 and TRBJ2-3, the full variable domain is ETGVTQSPTHLIKTRGQQVTLRCSSQSGHNTVSWYQQALGQGPQFIFQYYREEENGRGNFPPRFSGLQFPNYSSELNVNALELDDSALYLCASSLGGRGSDTQYFGPGTRLTVL.

This clone was found a few times. The chain has TRBV6-4 and TRBJ1-5; D may be TRBD1 (5 bases). V was trimmed by 0 bases and J by 2 bases, leaving 5 bases between them. This CDR3 spans 14 amino acids. Looked up from germline, CDR1 is MRHNA and CDR2 is SNTAGT. The CDR3 sequence: CASSDSGGNQPQHF. The CDR3 DNA reads as TGTGCCAGCAGTGACTCAGGGGGCAATCAGCCCCAGCATTTT.

The chain carries TRBV18 and TRBJ1-2, with a tentative D call TRBD1 (5 bases). V lost 0 bases to trimming and J lost 1 base, with 12 bases between them. This CDR3 spans 16 amino acids. Germline V CDR1 and CDR2: KGHSH, LQKENI. The CDR3 loop is CASSPPGPDSNYGYTF. CDR3 DNA sequence: TGTGCCAGCTCACCACCGGGGCCGGATAGTAACTATGGCTACACCTTC.

The chain combines TRBV7-2 with TRBJ1-3, with D possibly TRBD1 on 6 matching bases. The CDR3 runs 17 residues. CDR1 and CDR2 (germline): SGHTA, FQGNSA. V was cut by 2 bases and J by 4 bases, with 18 bases left in between. The CDR3 is CASSLFGTIMEGNTIYF. The CDR3 DNA follows: TGTGCCAGCAGCTTATTCGGGACAATCATGGAAGGAAACACCATATATTTT.

The chain is built from TRBV20-1 and TRBJ2-4, with D perhaps matching TRBD2 (5 bases). V gave up 4 bases and J gave up 6 bases, with 22 bases separating them. The germline V gene encodes CDR1 DFQATT and CDR2 SNEGSKA (reference sequence). The CDR3 is made up of 16 amino acids. CDR3 sequence reads: CSANEVDARAGNIQYF. Here the CDR3 DNA reads TGCAGTGCTAATGAAGTAGACGCGAGGGCAGGAAACATTCAGTACTTC.

This chain joins TRBV7-2 and TRBJ2-7; D may be TRBD1 (6 bases). The V and J ends lost 1 base and 1 base respectively, with 8 bases between them. The germline V gene has CDR1 SGHTA and CDR2 FQGNSA. The CDR3 is made up of 14 amino acids. The CDR3 DNA reads as TGTGCCAGCAGCTTAGGACAGGAATCCTACGAGCAGTACTTC. Its protein is CASSLGQESYEQYF.

This chain links TRBV4-3 with TRBJ2-2; 8 bases map to TRBD1. Germline lookup yields CDR1 LGHNA and CDR2 YSLEER. The V segment lost 1 base and the J segment 4 bases; nucleotides outside the gene matches: 2. This CDR3 spans 15 amino acids. CDR3 in amino acids: CASSQGQGSTGELFF. For the CDR3, the DNA is TGCGCCAGCAGCCAAGGACAGGGGAGCACCGGGGAGCTGTTTTTT.

V is TRBV5-6 and J is TRBJ1-1, with D maybe TRBD1 (5 bases). V was shortened by 4 bases and J by 3 bases, with 13 bases between the two germline ends. Germline CDR1 reads SGHDT; CDR2 reads YYEEEE. The CDR3 contains 14 residues. CDR3 DNA: TGTGCCAGCAGCCAGGGAGGGTACGACACTGAAGCTTTCTTT. It is translated as CASSQGGYDTEAFF.

This clone was counted between two and nine times. The rearrangement uses TRBV2 and TRBJ1-1, with D possibly being TRBD1 (6 bases). Deletions cut 5 bases from V and 2 bases from J, with 18 bases between. Germline CDR1 and CDR2: SNHLY and FYNNEI. This CDR3 contains 16 residues. This CDR3 reads CASSQELTGFNTEAFF. The CDR3 nucleotides are TGTGCCAGCAGTCAAGAATTGACAGGATTCAACACTGAAGCTTTCTTT.

The chain employs TRBV12-3 or TRBV12-4 and TRBJ2-5, with D uncertain. Trimming shortened V by 3 bases and J by 3 bases, and 5 bases separated the two germline ends. The CDR3 contains 12 residues. CDR3 in amino acids: CASSLTEETQYF. CDR3 coding DNA: TGTGCCAGCAGTTTGACCGAAGAGACCCAGTACTTC.

The chain has TRBV15 and TRBJ1-2, with a tentative D call TRBD1 (5 bases). V gave up 0 bases and J gave up 13 bases, with 18 bases separating them. The V gene's germline CDR1 is LNHNV and CDR2 YYDKDF (reference sequence). The CDR3 loop spans 14 amino acids. The CDR3 protein is CATSRDRPGPPPTF. The CDR3 DNA reads as TGTGCCACCAGCAGAGATAGACCGGGACCGCCACCCACCTTC.

This clone was recorded only once. This sequence joins TRBV30 and TRBJ1-2, with a tentative D call TRBD1 (5 bases). Trimming removed 0 bases from V and 4 bases from J, with 12 bases in between. Germline-derived CDR1 and CDR2 are GTSNPN and SVGIG (reference sequence). The CDR3 spans 14 residues. CDR3 region: CAWSVRPGGYGYTF. CDR3 nucleotide sequence: TGTGCCTGGAGTGTACGACCCGGGGGCTATGGCTACACCTTC.

The chain is built from TRBV12-3 or TRBV12-4 and TRBJ2-7, with a weak D call TRBD1 (5 bases). V was pared by 6 bases and J by 2 bases, with 11 bases between. The CDR3 extends over 13 amino acids. CDR3 in DNA: TGTGCCAGCAGCAACCAGGGCCCCTACGAGCAGTACTTC. This encodes CASSNQGPYEQYF.

The V call is TRBV6-5, the J call TRBJ1-5; D is possibly TRBD1 (6 bases). V lost 5 bases and J 2 bases, leaving 13 bases between the germline ends. This CDR3 spans 15 amino acids. Germline V gives CDR1 MNHEY, CDR2 SVGAGI. In nucleotides, the CDR3 is TGTGCCAGCAGTACAGGGTTGTCGGGCAATCAGCCCCAGCATTTT. Its protein product is CASSTGLSGNQPQHF.

The rearrangement links TRBV7-8 to TRBJ2-1, with D possibly TRBD2 on 7 matching bases. Per germline, CDR1 SGHVS and CDR2 FQNEAQ. The CDR3 is made up of 14 amino acids. V dropped 1 base and J dropped 7 bases, with 11 bases sitting between them. The CDR3, as DNA: TGTGCCAGCAGCTTAGTCGCGGGGGCTAATGAGCAGTTCTTC. Protein: CASSLVAGANEQFF.